This T cell receptor (beta chain) was captured by sequencing in a study of blood T cell repertoires in COVID-19. Study background: The cDNA or gDNA used as material had been derived from T cells, B-cell-depleted T cells, or PBMCs.

How the authors handled the data: Nucleated cell counts were estimated from reference gene primer amplification. Repertoires were generated with immunoSEQ multiplex PCR, while TCRdb's copy carries only in-frame clones and drops some. Clone size and V and J calls were adopted from that table, with D and trimming inferred from the DNA. The data hold approximately 200,000 clones, with roughly four fifths observed a single time. Patients in Seattle were enrolled during active infection, then followed longitudinally. Germline-derived CDR1 and CDR2 are WNHNN and SYGVQD (reference sequence). The CDR3 sequence is 17 residues long. V lost 6 bases to trimming and J lost 1 base; unmatched junction nucleotides: 11.

Sequenced input: peripheral blood. V gene TRBV10-1 combines with J gene TRBJ1-1, with TRBD1 matching 10 bases. This TCR was sampled from a woman of 80 years or more with COVID-19, enrolled during active disease. The CDR3 region has the DNA TGCGCCAGCAGAGACCCGGGACAGGGGCGACAGAACACTGAAGCTTTCTTT. It codes for CASRDPGQGRQNTEAFF.